The clone carrying this T cell receptor (beta chain) was seen a handful of times. Its antigen is not known. The V segment lost 8 bases and the J segment 2 bases; nucleotides outside the gene matches: 9. This CDR3 contains 15 residues. CDR1 is LNHDA, CDR2 SQIVND, per germline (reference sequence). This sample was taken from a study of cytomegalovirus exposure and HLA in healthy donors. Regarding the study as a whole: Altogether, 150 to 200 TCR beta chains were recorded as cytomegalovirus-associated. Accurate prediction of most subjects' HLA-A and HLA-B alleles from TCR beta sequences was reported. A prior analysis recorded that most TCR beta V segments were productive about 90% or about 30% of the time. Fewer N-insertions than the roughly 630-donor mean were reportedly shown by an Asian-associated ancestry cluster in a later analysis.

PCR employed 60 Vbeta and 13 Jbeta primers. Data came from immunoSEQ multiplex PCR; TCRdb stores just in-frame clones and leaves some out. The profile shows just over 80,000 clones, about 78% of them singletons. The chain joins TRBV19 to TRBJ1-1; 9 bases agree with TRBD1. The TCR comes from a man younger than 35 in good health and CMV-seropositive. The sample consisted of PBMCs. CDR3 sequence: CASRFYTGGNTEAFF. The CDR3 coding sequence is TGTGCCAGTCGCTTTTACACAGGGGGCAACACTGAAGCTTTCTTT.